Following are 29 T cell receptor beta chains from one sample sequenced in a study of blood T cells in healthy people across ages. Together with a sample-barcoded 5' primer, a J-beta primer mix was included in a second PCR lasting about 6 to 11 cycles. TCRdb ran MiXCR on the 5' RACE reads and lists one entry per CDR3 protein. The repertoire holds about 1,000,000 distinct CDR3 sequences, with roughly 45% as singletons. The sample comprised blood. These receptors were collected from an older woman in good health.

In DNA form, the CDR3 reads TGCAGTGCTAGCCAAGGGGGGATGGACTACGAGCAGTACTTC. Translating it yields CSASQGGMDYEQYF. This chain uses TRBV20-1 with TRBJ2-7; possibly TRBD1 or TRBD2 for D (6 bases each). V was shortened by 3 bases and J by 3 bases, with 15 bases between the two germline ends. The CDR3 has 14 residues. Germline V gene lookup returns CDR1 DFQATT and CDR2 SNEGSKA (reference sequence).

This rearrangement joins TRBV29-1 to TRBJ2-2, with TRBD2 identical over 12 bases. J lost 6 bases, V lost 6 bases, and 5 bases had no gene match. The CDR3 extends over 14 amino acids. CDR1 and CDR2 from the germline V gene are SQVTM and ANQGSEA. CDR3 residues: CSVRTSGKSGELFF. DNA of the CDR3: TGCAGCGTCCGGACTAGCGGGAAGTCCGGGGAGCTGTTTTTT.

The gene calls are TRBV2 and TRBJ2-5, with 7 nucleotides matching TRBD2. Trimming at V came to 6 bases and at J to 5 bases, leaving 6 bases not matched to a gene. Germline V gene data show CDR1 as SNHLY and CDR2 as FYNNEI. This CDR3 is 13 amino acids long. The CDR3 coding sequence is TGTGCCAGCAGGGCGGGAGTAAGGGAGACCCAGTACTTC. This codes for CASRAGVRETQYF.

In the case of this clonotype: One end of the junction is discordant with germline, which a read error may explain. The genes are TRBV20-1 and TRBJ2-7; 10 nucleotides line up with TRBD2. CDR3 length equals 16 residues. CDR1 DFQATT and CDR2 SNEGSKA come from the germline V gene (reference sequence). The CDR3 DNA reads TGCGGTGCTAGAGATTGGGGCACTAGCGGGACCTACGAGCAGTACTTC. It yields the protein CGARDWGTSGTYEQYF.

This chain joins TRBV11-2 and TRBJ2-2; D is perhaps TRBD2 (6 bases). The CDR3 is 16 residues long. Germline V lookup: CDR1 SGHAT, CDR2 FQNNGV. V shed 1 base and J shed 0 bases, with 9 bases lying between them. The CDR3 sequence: CASSLGRGPNTGELFF. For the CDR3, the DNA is TGTGCCAGCAGCTTAGGGAGGGGCCCGAACACCGGGGAGCTGTTTTTT.

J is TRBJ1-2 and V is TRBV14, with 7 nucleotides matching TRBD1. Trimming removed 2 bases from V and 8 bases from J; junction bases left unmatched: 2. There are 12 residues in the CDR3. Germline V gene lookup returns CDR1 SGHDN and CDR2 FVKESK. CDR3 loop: CASSQNRGGYTF. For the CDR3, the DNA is TGTGCCAGCAGCCAAAACAGGGGCGGCTACACCTTC.

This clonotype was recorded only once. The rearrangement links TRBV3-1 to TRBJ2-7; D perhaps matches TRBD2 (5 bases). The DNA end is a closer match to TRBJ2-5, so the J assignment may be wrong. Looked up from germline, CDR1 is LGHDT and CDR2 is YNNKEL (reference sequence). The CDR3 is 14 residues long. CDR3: CASSHGLDGETQYF. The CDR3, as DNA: TGTGCCAGCAGCCATGGACTCGACGGGGAGACCCAGTACTTC.

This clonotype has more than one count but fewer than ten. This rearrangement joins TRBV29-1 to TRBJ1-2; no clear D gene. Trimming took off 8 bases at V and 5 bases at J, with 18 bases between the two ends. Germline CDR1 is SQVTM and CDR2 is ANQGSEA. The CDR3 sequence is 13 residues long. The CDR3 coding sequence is TGCAGCATCTATCGGACGGGAAAATATGGCTACACCTTC. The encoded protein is CSIYRTGKYGYTF.

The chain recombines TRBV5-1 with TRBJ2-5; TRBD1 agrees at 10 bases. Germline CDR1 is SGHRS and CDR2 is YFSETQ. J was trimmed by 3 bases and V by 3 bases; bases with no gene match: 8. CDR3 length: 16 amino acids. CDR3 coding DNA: TGCGCCAGCAGCTCCCCGGGACAGGGGTTGGAAGAGACCCAGTACTTC. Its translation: CASSSPGQGLEETQYF.

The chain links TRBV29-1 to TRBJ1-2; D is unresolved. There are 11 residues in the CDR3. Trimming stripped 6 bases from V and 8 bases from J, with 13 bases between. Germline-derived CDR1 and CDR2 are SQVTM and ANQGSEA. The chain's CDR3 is CSVAKTGGYTF. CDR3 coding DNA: TGCAGCGTGGCTAAGACGGGGGGCTACACCTTC.

The CDR3 DNA follows: TGCGCCAGCAGCTTGGACGGACGGGAAACCGGCGAGCAGTACTTC. Translating it yields CASSLDGRETGEQYF. The chain recombines TRBV5-1 with TRBJ2-7, with TRBD2 as a possible D gene (5 bases). CDR3 length equals 15 residues. With 0 bases removed from V and 6 bases from J, the gap between germline ends came to 16 bases. Germline lookup yields CDR1 SGHRS and CDR2 YFSETQ.

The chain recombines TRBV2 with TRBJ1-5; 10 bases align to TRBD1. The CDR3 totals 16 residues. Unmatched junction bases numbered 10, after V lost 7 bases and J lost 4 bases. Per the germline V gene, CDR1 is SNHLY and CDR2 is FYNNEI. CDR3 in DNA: TGTGCCAGCATGGGAGGGGACAGGGGCTCGAATCAGCCCCAGCATTTT. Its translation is CASMGGDRGSNQPQHF. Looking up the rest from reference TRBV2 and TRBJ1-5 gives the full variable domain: EPEVTQTPSHQVTQMGQEVILRCVPISNHLYFYWYRQILGQKVEFLVSFYNNEISEKSEIFDDQFSVERPDGSNFTLKIRSTKLEDSAMYFCASMGGDRGSNQPQHFGDGTRLSIL.

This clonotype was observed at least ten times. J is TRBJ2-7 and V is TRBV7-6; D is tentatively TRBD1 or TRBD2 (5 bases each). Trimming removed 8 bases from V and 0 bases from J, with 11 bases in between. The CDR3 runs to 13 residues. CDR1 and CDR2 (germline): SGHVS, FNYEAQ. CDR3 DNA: TGTGCCAGCCGGGGCCGTAGCTCCTACGAGCAGTACTTC. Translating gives CASRGRSSYEQYF.

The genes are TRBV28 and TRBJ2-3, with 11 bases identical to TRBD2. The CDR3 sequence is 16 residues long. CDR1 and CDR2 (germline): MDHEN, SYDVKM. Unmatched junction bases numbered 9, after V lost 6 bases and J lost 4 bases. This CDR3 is CASSSQTSGNADTQYF. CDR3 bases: TGTGCCAGCAGCTCCCAGACTAGCGGGAACGCAGATACGCAGTATTTT.

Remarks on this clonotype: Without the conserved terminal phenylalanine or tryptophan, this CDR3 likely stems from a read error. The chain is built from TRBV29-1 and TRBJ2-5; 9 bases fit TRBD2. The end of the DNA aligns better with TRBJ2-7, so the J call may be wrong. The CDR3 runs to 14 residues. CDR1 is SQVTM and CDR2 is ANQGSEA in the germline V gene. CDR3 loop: CAITVRLAGYEQYL. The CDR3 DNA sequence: TGCGCCATAACAGTTCGGCTAGCGGGATACGAGCAGTACCTC.

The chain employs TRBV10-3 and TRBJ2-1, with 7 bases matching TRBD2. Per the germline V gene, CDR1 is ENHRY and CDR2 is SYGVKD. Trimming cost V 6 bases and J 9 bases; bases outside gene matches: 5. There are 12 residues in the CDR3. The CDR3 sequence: CAIRVPGGEQFF. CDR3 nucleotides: TGTGCCATCAGGGTGCCGGGAGGTGAGCAGTTCTTC.

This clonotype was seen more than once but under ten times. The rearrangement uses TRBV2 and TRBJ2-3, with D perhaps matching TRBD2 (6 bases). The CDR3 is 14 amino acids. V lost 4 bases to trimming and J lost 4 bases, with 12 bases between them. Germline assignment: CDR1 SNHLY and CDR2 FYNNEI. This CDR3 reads CASSGRPGADTQYF. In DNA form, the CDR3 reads TGTGCCAGCAGTGGGCGGCCGGGAGCAGATACGCAGTATTTT.

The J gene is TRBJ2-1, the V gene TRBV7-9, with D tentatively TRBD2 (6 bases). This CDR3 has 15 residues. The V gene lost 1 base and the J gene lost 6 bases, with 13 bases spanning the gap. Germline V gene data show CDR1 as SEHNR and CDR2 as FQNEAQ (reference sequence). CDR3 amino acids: CASSLGGEEFNEQFF. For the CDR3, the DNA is TGTGCCAGCAGCTTAGGCGGGGAGGAGTTCAATGAGCAGTTCTTC. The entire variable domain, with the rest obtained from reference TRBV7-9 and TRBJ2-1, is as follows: DTGVSQNPRHKITKRGQNVTFRCDPISEHNRLYWYRQTLGQGPEFLTYFQNEAQLEKSRLLSDRFSAERPKGSFSTLEIQRTEQGDSAMYLCASSLGGEEFNEQFFGPGTRLTVL.

The DNA of the CDR3 is TGCGCCAGCAGCCCCCCTATTCTAGCGGGACCCTACGAGCAGTACTTC. It codes for CASSPPILAGPYEQYF. The chain joins TRBV5-1 to TRBJ2-7; 9 bases match TRBD2. J gave up 2 bases and V 4 bases, and 10 bases lay outside the gene matches. Germline lookup yields CDR1 SGHRS and CDR2 YFSETQ. The CDR3 extends over 16 amino acids. The full variable domain, rest sourced from reference TRBV5-1 and TRBJ2-7, is KAGVTQTPRYLIKTRGQQVTLSCSPISGHRSVSWYQQTPGQGLQFLFEYFSETQRNKGNFPGRFSGRQFSNSRSEMNVSTLELGDSALYLCASSPPILAGPYEQYFGPGTRLTVT.

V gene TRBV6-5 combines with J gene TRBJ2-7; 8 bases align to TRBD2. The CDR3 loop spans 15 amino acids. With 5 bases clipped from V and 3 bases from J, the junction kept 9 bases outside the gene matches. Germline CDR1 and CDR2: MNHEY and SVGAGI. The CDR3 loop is CASSLSAGDNYEQYF. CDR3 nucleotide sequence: TGTGCCAGCAGTCTATCAGCGGGAGATAACTACGAGCAGTACTTC.

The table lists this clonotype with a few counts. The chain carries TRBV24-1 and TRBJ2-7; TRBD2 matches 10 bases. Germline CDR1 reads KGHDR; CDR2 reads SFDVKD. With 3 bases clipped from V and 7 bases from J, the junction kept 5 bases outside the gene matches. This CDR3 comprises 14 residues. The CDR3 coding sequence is TGTGCCACCAGTGATCCTAGCGGGAGAAGTGAGCAGTACTTC. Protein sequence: CATSDPSGRSEQYF.

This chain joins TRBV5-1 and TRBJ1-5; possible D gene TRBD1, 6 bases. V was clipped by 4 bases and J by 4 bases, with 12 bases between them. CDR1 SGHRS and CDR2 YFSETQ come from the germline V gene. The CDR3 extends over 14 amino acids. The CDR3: CASSLTGLNQPQHF. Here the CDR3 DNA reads TGCGCCAGCAGCCTGACAGGCCTAAATCAGCCCCAGCATTTT.

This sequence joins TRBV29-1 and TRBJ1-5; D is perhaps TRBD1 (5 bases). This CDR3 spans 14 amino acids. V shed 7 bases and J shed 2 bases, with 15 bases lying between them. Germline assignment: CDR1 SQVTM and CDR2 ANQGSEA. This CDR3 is CSARGVGGNQPQHF. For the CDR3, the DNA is TGCAGCGCTCGGGGGGTCGGGGGCAATCAGCCCCAGCATTTT.

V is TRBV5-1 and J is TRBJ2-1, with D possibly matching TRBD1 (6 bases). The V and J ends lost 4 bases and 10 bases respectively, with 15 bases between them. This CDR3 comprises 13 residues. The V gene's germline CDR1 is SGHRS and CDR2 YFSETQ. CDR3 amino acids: CASSKTGFWEQFF. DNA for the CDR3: TGCGCCAGCAGCAAAACAGGGTTTTGGGAGCAGTTCTTC.

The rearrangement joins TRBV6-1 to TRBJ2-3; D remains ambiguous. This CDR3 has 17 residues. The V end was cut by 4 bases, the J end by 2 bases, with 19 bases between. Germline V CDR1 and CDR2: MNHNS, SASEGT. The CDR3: CASSALVGRIITDTQYF. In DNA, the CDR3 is TGTGCCAGCAGTGCCCTAGTTGGCAGGATTATCACAGATACGCAGTATTTT.

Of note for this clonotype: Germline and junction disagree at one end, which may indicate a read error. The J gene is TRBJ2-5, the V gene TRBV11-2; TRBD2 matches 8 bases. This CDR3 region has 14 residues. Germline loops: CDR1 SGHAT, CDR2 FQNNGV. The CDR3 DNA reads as TGTGCCAGCAGCGTAGATCTAGCGGGAGAGACCCAGTACTTC. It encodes CASSVDLAGETQYF.

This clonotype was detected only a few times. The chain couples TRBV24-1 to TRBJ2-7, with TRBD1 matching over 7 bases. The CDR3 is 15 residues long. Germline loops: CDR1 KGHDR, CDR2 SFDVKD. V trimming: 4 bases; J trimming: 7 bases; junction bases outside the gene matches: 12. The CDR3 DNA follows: TGTGCCACCAGTGACCTGACAGGGATCAACAATGAGCAGTACTTC. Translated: CATSDLTGINNEQYF.

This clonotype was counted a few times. CDR3 protein: CASSSESTDTQYF. The DNA of the CDR3 is TGTGCCAGCAGTTCGGAGTCCACAGATACGCAGTATTTT. The chain joins TRBV12-3 or TRBV12-4 to TRBJ2-3; D unclear. CDR3 length: 13 amino acids. The germline V and J ends were trimmed by 4 bases and 2 bases, with 7 bases remaining between them.

The CDR3 DNA reads as TGTGCCAGCAGTTCAACTACTCCCTACGAGCAGTACTTC. Translation gives CASSSTTPYEQYF. The genes are TRBV6-2 or TRBV6-3 and TRBJ2-7, with no clear D. Trimming cost V 4 bases and J 2 bases, with 9 bases left between them. CDR1 is MNHEY, CDR2 SVGEGT, per germline. This CDR3 has 13 amino acids.